What follows are 21 T cell receptor beta chains derived from one specimen sequenced in a study of shared clonotypes between healthy human individuals. Profiled with immunoSEQ multiplex PCR; TCRdb holds only in-frame clones, not every one. Of roughly 1 million clones in the sample, around 82% were seen once. The source material was memory CD4+ T cells from PBMCs. Documented subset: CD45RA-negative fraction. All receptors derive from a man between 18 and 29 years old in good health. Some clones in this sample may be carry-over from other donors' samples.

The chain has TRBV5-1 and TRBJ2-5; 10 nucleotides align to TRBD1. Per germline, CDR1 SGHRS and CDR2 YFSETQ. V was clipped by 0 bases and J by 7 bases; unmatched bases: 6. The CDR3 consists of 15 residues. The CDR3 DNA sequence: TGCGCCAGCAGCTTGGAGACAGGGGGCGAAGGGACCCAGTACTTC. Translating it yields CASSLETGGEGTQYF.

Only a few counts were recorded for this clone. The V gene is TRBV30, the J gene TRBJ1-1, with 8 bases identical to TRBD1. The V gene end was trimmed by 0 bases and the J gene end by 10 bases; junction bases not matched to a gene: 4. Germline CDR1 is GTSNPN and CDR2 is SVGIG (reference sequence). The CDR3 totals 12 residues. CDR3 loop: CAWSVQGDRAFF. DNA of the CDR3: TGTGCCTGGAGTGTACAGGGGGACAGAGCTTTCTTT.

The rearrangement uses TRBV4-2 and TRBJ2-7, with 8 bases lining up with TRBD2. This CDR3 has 18 residues. Germline trimming cut 1 base from V and 2 bases from J; bases unmatched to any gene: 13. The germline V gene has CDR1 LGHNA and CDR2 YNFKEQ. The CDR3 reads CASSQAASGSLPPYEQYF. The DNA for the CDR3 is TGTGCCAGCAGCCAAGCAGCTAGCGGGTCCCTACCCCCCTACGAGCAGTACTTC.

The chain couples TRBV2 to TRBJ1-3; D unclear. The germline V and J ends were trimmed by 3 bases and 0 bases, with 9 bases remaining between them. Germline V gene sequence: CDR1 SNHLY, CDR2 FYNNEI. The CDR3 is 15 residues long. In nucleotides, the CDR3 is TGTGCCAGCAGTGACCGGCGGAACTCTGGAAACACCATATATTTT. The encoded protein is CASSDRRNSGNTIYF.

The chain links TRBV6-1 to TRBJ1-1; 9 nucleotides agree with TRBD1. The CDR3 spans 13 residues. V lost 5 bases, J lost 6 bases, and 4 bases stayed unmatched. CDR1 and CDR2 from the germline V gene are MNHNS and SASEGT. CDR3 protein: CASSRDRVAEAFF. DNA of the CDR3: TGTGCCAGCAGTCGGGACAGGGTCGCTGAAGCTTTCTTT.

J is TRBJ1-3 and V is TRBV30; D ambiguous. CDR3 length equals 11 residues. Germline V CDR1 and CDR2: GTSNPN, SVGIG (reference sequence). V was shortened by 5 bases and J by 7 bases, with 9 bases between the two germline ends. CDR3 protein: CAWQRPNTIYF. CDR3 DNA sequence: TGTGCCTGGCAACGACCGAACACCATATATTTT.

The chain couples TRBV2 to TRBJ2-6; 7 bases are shared with TRBD1. This CDR3 comprises 16 residues. Germline values: CDR1 SNHLY, CDR2 FYNNEI. V lost 6 bases and J lost 2; bases outside the gene matches: 7. CDR3 region: CASRGPQGAGANVLTF. The CDR3 DNA reads as TGTGCCAGCAGGGGACCTCAGGGGGCTGGGGCCAACGTCCTGACTTTC.

The chain combines TRBV5-1 with TRBJ2-1, with D maybe TRBD2 (6 bases). Per the germline V gene, CDR1 is SGHRS and CDR2 is YFSETQ. CDR3 length equals 13 residues. Trimming took off 7 bases at V and 2 bases at J, with 10 bases between the two ends. In DNA form, the CDR3 reads TGCGCCAGCGGTAGCGGCACCTACAATGAGCAGTTCTTC. Its protein product is CASGSGTYNEQFF.

Points on this clone: This sample also contains other DNA sequences that code for the same CDR3. The chain employs TRBV7-9 and TRBJ1-4; D gene ambiguous. Germline V gene lookup returns CDR1 SEHNR and CDR2 FQNEAQ (reference sequence). Trimming removed 1 base from V and 5 bases from J, with 8 bases in between. The CDR3 spans 14 residues. The CDR3 sequence: CASSLGQANEKLFF. In DNA, the CDR3 is TGTGCCAGCAGCTTAGGTCAAGCGAATGAAAAACTGTTTTTT.

The chain combines TRBV25-1 with TRBJ2-1; 7 bases line up with TRBD2. J gave up 6 bases and V 3 bases, and 8 bases lay outside the gene matches. Germline V gene sequence: CDR1 MGHDK, CDR2 SYGVNS. The CDR3 sequence is 15 residues long. The CDR3 is CASSDWGGGSNEQFF. DNA for the CDR3: TGTGCCAGCAGTGACTGGGGGGGAGGGAGCAATGAGCAGTTCTTC.

This clone occurred once. The V and J genes are TRBV6-1 and TRBJ2-1; 10 positions match TRBD2. CDR3 length equals 15 residues. The germline gives CDR1 MNHNS, CDR2 SASEGT. Trimming at V came to 4 bases and at J to 5 bases, leaving 5 bases not matched to a gene. Here the CDR3 reads CASSALAGLNNEQFF. Written as DNA, the CDR3 is TGTGCCAGCAGTGCACTAGCGGGGCTGAACAATGAGCAGTTCTTC.

A single count supports this clone. The sample contains more than one DNA sequence encoding this CDR3. V usage is TRBV28 and J usage is TRBJ2-7; D not certain. Germline-derived CDR1 and CDR2 are MDHEN and SYDVKM. Trimming removed 6 bases at V and 3 bases at J, with 6 bases between. The CDR3 spans 11 residues. The CDR3 reads CASSPYYEQYF. The CDR3 DNA sequence: TGTGCCAGCAGCCCTTACTACGAGCAGTACTTC. The full variable domain, completed using reference TRBV28 and TRBJ2-7, is DVKVTQSSRYLVKRTGEKVFLECVQDMDHENMFWYRQDPGLGLRLIYFSYDVKMKEKGDIPEGYSVSREKKERFSLILESASTNQTSMYLCASSPYYEQYFGPGTRLTVT.

Points on this clone: The same CDR3 also results from other DNA sequences found in this sample. J is TRBJ2-7 and V is TRBV5-1, with 9 positions matching TRBD2. The CDR3 spans 13 residues. Germline trimming cut 4 bases from V and 6 bases from J; bases unmatched to any gene: 5. Germline CDR1 reads SGHRS; CDR2 reads YFSETQ. CDR3: CASSLGLAREQYF. The CDR3 coding sequence is TGCGCCAGCAGCCTAGGACTAGCGCGCGAGCAGTACTTC.

The V call is TRBV27, the J call TRBJ2-1, with 16 bases matching TRBD2. This CDR3 contains 17 residues. V was clipped by 8 bases and J by 3 bases; unmatched bases: 7. Germline loops: CDR1 MNHEY, CDR2 SMNVEV (reference sequence). CDR3 nucleotide sequence: TGTGCCAGCGGGGGGACTAGCGGGAGGGCAGGCTACAATGAGCAGTTCTTC. It yields the protein CASGGTSGRAGYNEQFF.

The chain combines TRBV7-3 with TRBJ1-2; 8 nucleotides align to TRBD1. The CDR3 contains 14 residues. Germline V gives CDR1 SGHTA, CDR2 FQGTGA. V lost 5 bases to trimming and J lost 8 bases; unmatched junction nucleotides: 10. In nucleotides, the CDR3 is TGTGCCAGCAGCGCGACTGGACAGGGAAGAGGCTACACCTTC. Its translation is CASSATGQGRGYTF.

V usage is TRBV10-1 and J usage is TRBJ2-1, with 7 bases aligning to TRBD2. V lost 4 bases and J lost 0; bases outside the gene matches: 6. The germline V gene encodes CDR1 WNHNN and CDR2 SYGVQD (reference sequence). This CDR3 contains 16 residues. This CDR3 is CASSGLLADSYNEQFF. The DNA for the CDR3 is TGCGCCAGCAGTGGCCTTCTAGCGGACTCCTACAATGAGCAGTTCTTC.

The V call is TRBV11-2, the J call TRBJ2-1; 9 bases are shared with TRBD2. With V trimmed by 5 bases and J by 6 bases, 8 bases remained unmatched. The CDR3 spans 15 residues. Germline V gene lookup returns CDR1 SGHAT and CDR2 FQNNGV. Written as DNA, the CDR3 is TGTGCCAGCAGCCTTCCGGGACTAGCAGTCAATGAGCAGTTCTTC. This gives the protein CASSLPGLAVNEQFF.

The chain links TRBV27 to TRBJ1-5; tentatively, D is TRBD1 (6 bases). The CDR3 contains 15 residues. Trimming took 7 bases from V and 4 from J, leaving 17 bases between them. Germline V gene lookup returns CDR1 MNHEY and CDR2 SMNVEV (reference sequence). CDR3 nucleotide sequence: TGTGCCAGCACCCCGGGAGGGGGGGGGAATCAGCCCCAGCATTTT. Its translation: CASTPGGGGNQPQHF.

This sequence joins TRBV6-4 and TRBJ1-5; D remains unclear. This CDR3 is built from 12 residues. The germline gives CDR1 MRHNA, CDR2 SNTAGT. The germline V and J ends were trimmed by 6 bases and 9 bases, with 12 bases remaining between them. The CDR3 DNA reads as TGTGCCAGCAGCCTCAACGGTGGGCCCCAGCATTTT. Encoded protein: CASSLNGGPQHF.

In its sample, this clone was seen a few times. Other DNA sequences in this sample translate to the same CDR3. The genes are TRBV28 and TRBJ1-1; a possible D gene is TRBD1 (5 bases). Deletions cut 6 bases from V and 0 bases from J, with 8 bases between. The CDR3 contains 13 residues. The germline CDR1 and CDR2 sequences are MDHEN and SYDVKM. CDR3 in amino acids: CASRRQLNTEAFF. DNA of the CDR3: TGTGCCAGCAGACGACAGCTGAACACTGAAGCTTTCTTT.

This chain uses TRBV6-6 with TRBJ1-1; D gene unclear. Germline V gene sequence: CDR1 MNHNY, CDR2 SVGAGI (reference sequence). This CDR3 is built from 13 residues. Trimming stripped 0 bases from V and 0 bases from J, with 2 bases between. The CDR3 DNA follows: TGTGCCAGCAGTTACTCGCTGAACACTGAAGCTTTCTTT. This codes for CASSYSLNTEAFF.